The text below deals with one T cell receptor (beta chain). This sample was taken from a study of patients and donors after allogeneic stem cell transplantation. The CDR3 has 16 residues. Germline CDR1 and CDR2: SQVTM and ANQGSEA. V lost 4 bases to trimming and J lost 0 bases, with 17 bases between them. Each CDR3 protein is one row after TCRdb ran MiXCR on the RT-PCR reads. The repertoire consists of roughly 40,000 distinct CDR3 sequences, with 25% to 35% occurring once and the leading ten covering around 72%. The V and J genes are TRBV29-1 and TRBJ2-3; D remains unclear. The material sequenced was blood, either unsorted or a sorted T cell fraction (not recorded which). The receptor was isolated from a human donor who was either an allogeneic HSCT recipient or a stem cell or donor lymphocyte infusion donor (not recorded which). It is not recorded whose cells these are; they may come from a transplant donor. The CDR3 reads CSVVRFVSDSTDTQYF. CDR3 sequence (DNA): TGCAGCGTTGTCCGCTTCGTTAGTGACAGCACAGATACGCAGTATTTT.